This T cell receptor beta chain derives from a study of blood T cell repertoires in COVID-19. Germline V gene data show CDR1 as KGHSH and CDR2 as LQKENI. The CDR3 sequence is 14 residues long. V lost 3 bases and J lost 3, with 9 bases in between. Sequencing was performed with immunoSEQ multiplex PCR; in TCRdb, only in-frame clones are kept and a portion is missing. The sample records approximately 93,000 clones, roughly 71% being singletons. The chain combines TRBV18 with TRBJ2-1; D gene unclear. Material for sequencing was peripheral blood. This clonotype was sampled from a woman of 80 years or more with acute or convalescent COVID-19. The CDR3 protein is CASSPGPIYNEQFF. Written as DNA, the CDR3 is TGTGCCAGCTCACCCGGTCCGATCTACAATGAGCAGTTCTTC.